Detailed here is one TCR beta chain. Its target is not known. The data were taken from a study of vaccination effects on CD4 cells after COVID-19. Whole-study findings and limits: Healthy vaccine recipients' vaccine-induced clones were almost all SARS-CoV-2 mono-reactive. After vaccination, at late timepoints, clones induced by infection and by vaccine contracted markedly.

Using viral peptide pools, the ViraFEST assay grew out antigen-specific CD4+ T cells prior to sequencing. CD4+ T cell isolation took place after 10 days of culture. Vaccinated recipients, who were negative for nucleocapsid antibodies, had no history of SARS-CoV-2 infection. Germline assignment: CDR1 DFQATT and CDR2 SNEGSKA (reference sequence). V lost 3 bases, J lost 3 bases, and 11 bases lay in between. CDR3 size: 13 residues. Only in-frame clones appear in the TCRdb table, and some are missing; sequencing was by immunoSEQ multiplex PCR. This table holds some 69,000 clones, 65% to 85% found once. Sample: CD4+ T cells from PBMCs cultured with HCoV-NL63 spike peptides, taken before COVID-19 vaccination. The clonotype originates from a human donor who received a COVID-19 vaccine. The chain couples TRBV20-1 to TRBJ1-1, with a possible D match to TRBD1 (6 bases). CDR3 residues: CSASGGGDTEAFF. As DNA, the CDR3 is TGCAGTGCTAGTGGAGGGGGGGACACTGAAGCTTTCTTT.